Each of the 10 T cell receptor beta chains below was sequenced from the same sample in a study of T cell responses to AZD1222 COVID-19 vaccine. TCRdb's table, derived via immunoSEQ multiplex PCR, lists solely in-frame clones and lacks some. Of roughly 120,000 clones listed, 88% are singletons. The input for sequencing was peripheral blood, taken on day 0 of MenACWY control vaccination. The receptor set was obtained from an adult in good health.

The chain couples TRBV5-1 to TRBJ2-7; 9 bases align to TRBD1. CDR1 and CDR2 from the germline V gene are SGHRS and YFSETQ. Trimming at V came to 4 bases and at J to 1 base, leaving 6 bases not matched to a gene. This CDR3 is built from 15 residues. CDR3 coding DNA: TGCGCCAGCAGCGGCCGGGACAGGGATTCCTACGAGCAGTACTTC. This codes for CASSGRDRDSYEQYF.

The chain links TRBV3-1 (or the pseudogene TRBV3-2) to TRBJ1-1; D gene unclear. CDR3 length: 14 amino acids. Per germline, CDR1 LGHDT and CDR2 YNNKEL (reference sequence). V lost 3 bases and J lost 4, with 12 bases in between. The CDR3 region is CASSQQASGTEAFF. Here the CDR3 DNA reads TGTGCCAGCAGCCAGCAGGCGTCGGGCACTGAAGCTTTCTTT.

The J gene is TRBJ2-3, the V gene TRBV2; D is unclear. V shed 4 bases and J shed 6 bases, with 2 bases lying between them. This CDR3 spans 10 amino acids. CDR1 is SNHLY and CDR2 is FYNNEI in the germline V gene. CDR3 in amino acids: CASSVDTQYF. In DNA form, the CDR3 reads TGTGCCAGCAGTGTGGATACGCAGTATTTT. Looking up the rest from reference TRBV2 and TRBJ2-3 gives the full variable domain: EPEVTQTPSHQVTQMGQEVILRCVPISNHLYFYWYRQILGQKVEFLVSFYNNEISEKSEIFDDQFSVERPDGSNFTLKIRSTKLEDSAMYFCASSVDTQYFGPGTRLTVL.

CDR3 region: CASSNSGTRYHEQFF. The CDR3 nucleotides read TGCGCCAGCAGCAACTCCGGGACTAGATACCATGAGCAGTTCTTC. V usage is TRBV10-2 and J usage is TRBJ2-1, with 8 bases identical to TRBD2. CDR1 and CDR2 from the germline V gene are WSHSY and SAAADI. The CDR3 loop spans 15 amino acids. Trimming at V came to 6 bases and at J to 8 bases, leaving 12 bases not matched to a gene.

The chain combines TRBV5-1 with TRBJ2-6; 8 bases are shared with TRBD1. CDR1 is SGHRS and CDR2 is YFSETQ in the germline V gene. This CDR3 has 18 amino acids. J lost 2 bases, V lost 1 base, and 8 bases had no gene match. DNA for the CDR3: TGCGCCAGCAGCTTGCGGCAAGTACAGGGGGCTGGGGCCAACGTCCTGACTTTC. Its protein product is CASSLRQVQGAGANVLTF.

The chain carries TRBV5-4 and TRBJ1-2, with 7 bases aligning to TRBD1. The CDR3 covers 15 residues. Germline V gene sequence: CDR1 SGHNT, CDR2 YYREEE (reference sequence). V was clipped by 0 bases and J by 7 bases; unmatched bases: 9. As DNA, the CDR3 is TGTGCCAGCAGCTTGGTGGCAGGGGGTCAGGCTGGCTACACCTTC. The encoded protein is CASSLVAGGQAGYTF.

The rearrangement joins TRBV7-9 to TRBJ2-5, with no clear D. Germline V gene lookup returns CDR1 SEHNR and CDR2 FQNEAQ (reference sequence). The CDR3 consists of 14 residues. With 4 bases removed from V and 2 bases from J, the gap between germline ends came to 11 bases. CDR3 sequence: CASSSSRGQETQYF. The CDR3 DNA follows: TGTGCCAGCAGCTCGTCTAGAGGACAAGAGACCCAGTACTTC.

The chain recombines TRBV28 with TRBJ2-3; 9 nucleotides align to TRBD1. Germline loops: CDR1 MDHEN, CDR2 SYDVKM. Unmatched junction bases numbered 10, after V lost 8 bases and J lost 4 bases. The CDR3 consists of 15 residues. The CDR3 loop reads CASGPGQGVADTQYF. The DNA for the CDR3 is TGTGCCAGCGGGCCGGGACAGGGAGTGGCAGATACGCAGTATTTT.

The chain joins TRBV2 to TRBJ1-5; D perhaps matches TRBD1 (6 bases). V was cut by 4 bases and J by 6 bases, with 19 bases left in between. This CDR3 contains 16 residues. Germline-derived CDR1 and CDR2 are SNHLY and FYNNEI. The chain's CDR3 is CASSGPLGQGLQPQHF. The CDR3 DNA follows: TGTGCCAGCAGTGGGCCCCTTGGGCAGGGGCTTCAGCCCCAGCATTTT.

V and J are TRBV6-2 or TRBV6-3 and TRBJ2-2; 7 bases are a match to TRBD2. Per germline, CDR1 MNHEY and CDR2 SVGEGT. V shed 5 bases, J shed 6 bases, and the junction held 9 bases outside the gene matches. The CDR3 covers 15 residues. In DNA form, the CDR3 reads TGTGCCAGCAGTACGGGGCTTGCGGGGGCCGGGGAGCTGTTTTTT. Its translation is CASSTGLAGAGELFF.